A single TCR beta chain is shown here with its context. Its antigen is as yet unknown. The record originates from a study of response to subunit inactivated influenza vaccine. Points from the study as a whole: There was a suggestion from the authors that each seasonal influenza vaccination recruits few new T cells.

MiXCR was run by TCRdb on the RT-PCR reads, yielding one entry per CDR3 protein. In the table there are 170,000 or so distinct CDR3 sequences, approximately 12% of which are singletons. This material consisted of CD8+ T cells sorted from PBMCs, taken 23 to 25 months after vaccination. This receptor was obtained from a man in his fifties or sixties who received an inactivated influenza vaccine.

Here the CDR3 reads CASSHPGETDIQYF. The CDR3 DNA reads as TGTGCCAGCAGCCACCCCGGGGAGACGGACATTCAGTACTTC. The rearrangement links TRBV5-4 to TRBJ2-4, with D perhaps matching TRBD2 (5 bases). Germline assignment: CDR1 SGHNT and CDR2 YYREEE (reference sequence). V was cut by 4 bases and J by 8 bases, with 16 bases left in between. The CDR3 loop spans 14 amino acids.